This is a list of T cell receptor beta chains from one sample in a study of cytomegalovirus exposure and HLA in healthy donors. Sequenced by immunoSEQ multiplex PCR; TCRdb stores in-frame clones only, minus some. The data hold almost 70,000 clones, with 65% to 70% observed a single time. The sequencing input was PBMCs. These receptors were taken from a male donor in good health and CMV-seropositive. CDR3s include the opening cysteine and the closing phenylalanine or tryptophan. The D gene is left open where the match is weak.

J	D	V	DNA	CDR3
TRBJ1-2	-	TRBV6-5	TGTGCCAGCAGTTACGACCTGACAGGAAACTATGGCTACACCTTC	CASSYDLTGNYGYTF
TRBJ1-6	TRBD1	TRBV11-2	TGTGCCAGCAGCTTCTCCGGGACAGGGACTTCACCCCTCCACTTT	CASSFSGTGTSPLHF
TRBJ2-2	-	TRBV7-2	TGTGCCAGCAGCTCCAGGGGGGCGAACACCGGGGAGCTGTTTTTT	CASSSRGANTGELFF
TRBJ2-7	TRBD1	TRBV10-2	TGCGCCAGCAGTGGGACAGGACATCTTTACGAGCAGTACTTC	CASSGTGHLYEQYF
TRBJ2-3	TRBD1	TRBV7-6	TGTGCCAGCAGCTCTAGGACAGGAAGGGACGCAGATACGCAGTATTTT	CASSSRTGRDADTQYF
TRBJ1-2	-	TRBV5-6	TGTGCCAGCAGCTTCCCAGGGATGGATGGCTACACCTTC	CASSFPGMDGYTF
TRBJ2-5	-	TRBV5-1	TGCGCCAACAGCTTGACTTCACTTCAAGAGACCCAGTACTTC	CANSLTSLQETQYF
TRBJ2-7	-	TRBV12-5	TGTGCTAGTGGTTTGCTCAGGGGTGCGCGCGAGCAGTACTTC	CASGLLRGAREQYF
TRBJ1-2	-	TRBV6-1	TGTGCCAGCAGTGAAGTGGTGGAGGGTGGCTACACCTTC	CASSEVVEGGYTF
TRBJ1-1	-	TRBV7-2	TGTGCCAGCAGCTTCGTTCCAGGGGACACTGAAGCTTTCTTT	CASSFVPGDTEAFF